The 6 T cell receptor beta chains in this list originate from one sample, sequenced in a study of cytomegalovirus exposure and HLA in healthy donors. 13 Jbeta primers and 60 Vbeta primers were used for the PCR. Sequenced by immunoSEQ multiplex PCR; TCRdb stores in-frame clones only, minus some. The listing records just over 150,000 clones. Sequencing was performed on PBMCs. The receptor source for this set is a man aged 25 to 40 in good health and CMV-seronegative.

The chain combines TRBV10-3 with TRBJ2-7, with 7 bases identical to TRBD2. V was clipped by 0 bases and J by 2 bases; unmatched bases: 7. The CDR3 loop spans 16 amino acids. Germline CDR1 and CDR2: ENHRY and SYGVKD. The CDR3 coding sequence is TGTGCCATCAGTGAGTCATCTCGCGGGAGTCCCTACGAGCAGTACTTC. This translates into CAISESSRGSPYEQYF.

The chain recombines TRBV11-2 with TRBJ1-1; D is ambiguous. Germline values: CDR1 SGHAT, CDR2 FQNNGV. V lost 3 bases and J lost 7, with 12 bases in between. The CDR3 extends over 13 amino acids. The CDR3 sequence: CASSFLEDFEAFF. The CDR3 DNA sequence: TGTGCCAGCAGCTTTTTAGAGGATTTTGAAGCTTTCTTT.

The genes are TRBV5-6 and TRBJ1-3; the match to TRBD1 covers 8 bases. The CDR3 sequence is 18 residues long. The germline V gene has CDR1 SGHDT and CDR2 YYEEEE. The V and J ends lost 2 bases and 3 bases, in that order; junction bases with no gene match: 13. This CDR3 reads CASSLTHPRTGSGNTIYF. The DNA of the CDR3 is TGTGCCAGCAGCTTAACCCACCCGCGGACAGGGAGTGGAAACACCATATATTTT. Full variable domain (missing parts from reference TRBV5-6 and TRBJ1-3): DAGVTQSPTHLIKTRGQQVTLRCSPKSGHDTVSWYQQALGQGPQFIFQYYEEEERQRGNFPDRFSGHQFPNYSSELNVNALLLGDSALYLCASSLTHPRTGSGNTIYFGEGSWLTVV.

The chain is built from TRBV9 and TRBJ1-1; the D gene is possibly TRBD1 (5 bases). This CDR3 has 14 amino acids. Germline V gives CDR1 SGDLS, CDR2 YYNGEE. Trimming removed 4 bases at V and 4 bases at J, with 14 bases between. This CDR3 reads CASSRVRRGTEAFF. The CDR3 DNA follows: TGTGCCAGCAGCCGCGTAAGGAGGGGCACTGAAGCTTTCTTT.

The V gene is TRBV28, the J gene TRBJ1-2; D might be TRBD1 (6 bases). The germline V gene has CDR1 MDHEN and CDR2 SYDVKM. Trimming took off 5 bases at V and 5 bases at J, with 12 bases between the two ends. The CDR3 is 13 residues long. CDR3 in DNA: TGTGCCAGCAGTCCCACGACAGGTTATGGCTACACCTTC. Its translation: CASSPTTGYGYTF.

Comments on this clone: The junction shows a germline mismatch at one end, possibly a read error. This rearrangement joins TRBV15 to TRBJ1-2; 7 bases fit TRBD1. Germline assignment: CDR1 LNHNV and CDR2 YYDKDF (reference sequence). The CDR3 is made up of 14 amino acids. The CDR3: CATSIDRVGYGHTF. CDR3 in DNA: TGTGCCACCAGCATTGACAGGGTCGGGTATGGCCACACCTTC. The full variable domain, its missing parts supplied by reference TRBV15 and TRBJ1-2, is DAMVIQNPRYQVTQFGKPVTLSCSQTLNHNVMYWYQQKSSQAPKLLFHYYDKDFNNEADTPDNFQSRRPNTSFCFLDIRSPGLGDTAMYLCATSIDRVGYGHTFGSGTRLTVV.